Reported below is one TCR beta chain. What it binds is unknown. Here immunoSEQ multiplex PCR was the method, and the copy in TCRdb shows in-frame clones only, minus some. Here the sample spans under 1,100,000 clones, approximately 68% being singletons. The data originate from a study of shared clonotypes between healthy human individuals. Findings and caveats of the study: The researchers took only blood, and tissue repertoires probably look different.

The CDR3 sequence is 16 residues long. Losses at the gene ends were 6 bases for V and 2 bases for J; bases not matched to a gene: 9. The germline gives CDR1 LNHDA, CDR2 SQIVND (reference sequence). The chain recombines TRBV19 with TRBJ1-2; 10 bases agree with TRBD1. The sequence came from a man between 18 and 29 years old in good health. What was sequenced was memory CD4+ T cells sorted from blood. Subset defined: CD45RA-negative fraction. CDR3 in amino acids: CASSDRGRSVNYGYTF. Here the CDR3 DNA reads TGTGCCAGTAGCGACAGGGGGCGATCAGTAAACTATGGCTACACCTTC.